This T cell receptor (beta chain) emerged from a study of T cell responses to AZD1222 COVID-19 vaccine. Note on this clone: What it binds is unknown.

Study results and limitations: Only a handful of individuals given AZD1222 were seropositive at baseline.

Assay: immunoSEQ multiplex PCR; the TCRdb copy retains only in-frame clones and omits some. The sample contains some 250,000 clones, 90% to 95% of which appear only once. This CDR3 is built from 16 residues. The V end was cut by 2 bases, the J end by 0 bases, with 13 bases between. The germline gives CDR1 MNHEY, CDR2 SVGAGI. The chain combines TRBV6-5 with TRBJ1-1; perhaps TRBD1 as D (6 bases). The source is an adult who received the AZD1222 COVID-19 vaccine. The source material was peripheral blood, sampled 28 days after the second AZD1222 dose. CDR3 DNA: TGTGCCAGCAGTTACCCTGGACAGTGGATGAACACTGAAGCTTTCTTT. Translated, it gives CASSYPGQWMNTEAFF.